A selection of T cell receptor beta chains follows, all from one sample in a study of cytomegalovirus exposure and HLA in healthy donors. The table came from immunoSEQ multiplex PCR; TCRdb's copy has only in-frame clones and leaves some out. The listing contains 65,000 to 95,000 clones. The specimen was PBMCs. Receptors were obtained from a man aged 25 to 40 in good health and CMV-seronegative. Each CDR3 is given with its conserved first and last residue. D genes are given only for firm matches.

CDR3	DNA	J	D	V
CASSPYPGTSADIQYF	TGTGCCAGCAGCCCTTATCCCGGGACTAGCGCGGACATTCAGTACTTC	TRBJ2-4	TRBD2	TRBV7-3
CASSSPRGLPNYGYTF	TGTGCCAGCAGCTCGCCGCGGGGTTTACCTAACTATGGCTACACCTTC	TRBJ1-2	NA	TRBV7-8
CASSRTGGYTTDTQYF	TGTGCCAGCAGCCGAACAGGGGGCTACACCACAGATACGCAGTATTTT	TRBJ2-3	TRBD1	TRBV9
CASSLGGAAYEQYF	TGTGCCAGCAGTTTGGGGGGGGCCGCCTACGAGCAGTACTTC	TRBJ2-7	NA	TRBV7-9
CASNSPLGGSYEQYF	TGTGCCAGCAACTCCCCTCTGGGGGGCTCCTACGAGCAGTACTTC	TRBJ2-7	NA	TRBV6-6
CASRRSGQGTYNEQFF	TGTGCCAGCAGACGATCCGGACAGGGGACCTACAATGAGCAGTTCTTC	TRBJ2-1	TRBD1	TRBV13
CASSDGSATGGSQYF	TGTGCCAGCAGTGATGGCAGCGCTACCGGTGGGTCCCAGTACTTC	TRBJ2-5	NA	TRBV2
CASSMWGELTSEQYF	TGTGCCAGTAGTATGTGGGGAGAGCTTACTAGCGAGCAGTACTTC	TRBJ2-7	NA	TRBV19
CASSSQGDYGYTF	TGCGCCAGCAGCTCACAGGGAGACTATGGCTACACCTTC	TRBJ1-2	NA	TRBV5-1
CASSPRGTEAFF	TGTGCCAGCAGCCCCAGGGGGACTGAAGCTTTCTTT	TRBJ1-1	TRBD1	TRBV9
CASSADNGRETQYF	TGTGCCAGCAGCGCGGACAACGGAAGGGAGACCCAGTACTTC	TRBJ2-5	NA	TRBV6-5
CASSPTGLAGGPGELFF	TGTGCCAGCAGCCCCACCGGACTAGCGGGAGGGCCAGGGGAGCTGTTTTTT	TRBJ2-2	TRBD2	TRBV13
CASSFTGTGGVHGYTF	TGTGCCAGCAGCTTCACCGGGACAGGGGGGGTACATGGCTACACCTTC	TRBJ1-2	TRBD1	TRBV7-2
CASRSKDRDLDEQYF	TGTGCCAGCAGGTCAAAGGACAGGGACCTCGACGAGCAGTACTTC	TRBJ2-7	TRBD1	TRBV6-5
CASRIRDRGTEAFF	TGTGCCAGTAGGATCAGGGACAGGGGAACTGAAGCTTTCTTT	TRBJ1-1	TRBD1	TRBV19
CASSQDWTSGGQTQYF	TGCGCCAGCAGCCAAGATTGGACTAGCGGGGGCCAGACCCAGTACTTC	TRBJ2-5	TRBD2	TRBV4-1
CASSLTGENQPQHF	TGTGCCAGTAGCCTAACAGGGGAGAATCAGCCCCAGCATTTT	TRBJ1-5	TRBD1	TRBV19
CASSWGTGNTGELFF	TGTGCCAGCAGCTGGGGGACAGGGAACACCGGGGAGCTGTTTTTT	TRBJ2-2	TRBD1	TRBV5-6
CASSEGTGGGAYNEQFF	TGTGCCAGCAGTGAAGGGACAGGGGGCGGCGCGTACAATGAGCAGTTCTTC	TRBJ2-1	TRBD1	TRBV6-4
CASSAGTSGSYEQYF	TGTGCCAGTAGTGCAGGGACTAGCGGCTCCTACGAGCAGTACTTC	TRBJ2-7	TRBD2	TRBV19
CASSTYRGSGANVLTF	TGTGCCAGCAGTACATACAGGGGCTCTGGGGCCAACGTCCTGACTTTC	TRBJ2-6	TRBD1	TRBV27
CASSPNWSYGYTF	TGTGCCAGCTCACCCAACTGGAGCTATGGCTACACCTTC	TRBJ1-2	NA	TRBV18
CASSYSAQGASGGYTF	TGTGCCAGCAGTTATTCAGCACAGGGGGCGAGTGGTGGCTACACCTTC	TRBJ1-2	TRBD1	TRBV6-5
CASSGSGGDETQYF	TGTGCCAGCAGCGGAAGCGGGGGGGACGAGACCCAGTACTTC	TRBJ2-5	TRBD2	TRBV11-3
CASRPRTGGGKSEQYF	TGTGCCAGTAGGCCCCGGACAGGGGGCGGGAAGAGTGAGCAGTACTTC	TRBJ2-7	TRBD1	TRBV19
CASSLGLAGGLMIQETQYF	TGCGCCAGCAGCTTGGGACTAGCGGGGGGTCTCATGATCCAAGAGACCCAGTACTTC	TRBJ2-5	TRBD2	TRBV5-1
CASSPTGGADTGELFF	TGTGCCAGCAGCCCCACGGGGGGCGCAGACACCGGGGAGCTGTTTTTT	TRBJ2-2	NA	TRBV5-6
CASSDRDRGDTQYF	TGTGCCAGCAGCGACAGGGACAGGGGAGATACGCAGTATTTT	TRBJ2-3	TRBD1	TRBV7-2
CASSTSNYGYTF	TGTGCCAGCAGCACAAGTAACTATGGCTACACCTTC	TRBJ1-2	NA	TRBV6-6